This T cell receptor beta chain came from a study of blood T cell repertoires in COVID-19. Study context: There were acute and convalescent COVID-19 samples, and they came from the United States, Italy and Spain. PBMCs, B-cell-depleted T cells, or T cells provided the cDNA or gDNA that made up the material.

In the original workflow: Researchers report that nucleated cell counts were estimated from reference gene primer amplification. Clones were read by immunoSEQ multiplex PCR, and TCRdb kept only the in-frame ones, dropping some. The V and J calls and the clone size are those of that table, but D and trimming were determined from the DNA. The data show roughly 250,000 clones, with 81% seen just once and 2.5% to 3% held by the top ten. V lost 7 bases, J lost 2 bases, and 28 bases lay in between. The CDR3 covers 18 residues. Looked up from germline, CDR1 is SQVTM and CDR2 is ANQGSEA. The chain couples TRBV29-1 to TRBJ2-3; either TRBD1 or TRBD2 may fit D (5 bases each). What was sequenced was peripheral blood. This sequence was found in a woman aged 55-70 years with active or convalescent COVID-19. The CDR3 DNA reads TGCAGCGGGGACGACCCGACCGGACACACCCGTTCCACAGATACGCAGTATTTT. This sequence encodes CSGDDPTGHTRSTDTQYF.